Shown below are 20 T cell receptor beta chains from a single sample sequenced in a study of OX40 agonist ivuxolimab in advanced cancers. Data came from immunoSEQ multiplex PCR; TCRdb stores just in-frame clones and leaves some out. The sample shows under 100,000 clones, 70% to 90% of them seen only once. Sample: CD4+ or CD8+ T cells sorted from blood, taken in a trial of the OX40 agonist ivuxolimab. The receptors stem from an adult with an advanced solid tumor such as melanoma, head and neck, liver or kidney cancer.

V usage is TRBV30 and J usage is TRBJ2-2, with 11 bases aligning to TRBD2. J gave up 6 bases and V 2 bases, and 5 bases lay outside the gene matches. Germline CDR1 reads GTSNPN; CDR2 reads SVGIG (reference sequence). The CDR3 runs 15 residues. CDR3 coding DNA: TGTGCCTGGAGTTCCGGGACTAGCGGTCCCGGGGAGCTGTTTTTT. Translation gives CAWSSGTSGPGELFF.

This clone was observed a few times. The chain employs TRBV6-4 and TRBJ2-1, with 8 bases lining up with TRBD2. Germline V gives CDR1 MRHNA, CDR2 SNTAGT. CDR3 length: 14 residues. Trimming removed 6 bases from V and 4 bases from J; junction bases left unmatched: 5. CDR3 nucleotides: TGTGCCAGCAGGGTCGGGGGGGAGTACAATGAGCAGTTCTTC. Protein: CASRVGGEYNEQFF.

The chain joins TRBV30 to TRBJ2-2; maybe TRBD1 (6 bases). Trimming left V 0 bases short and J 3 bases short, with 11 bases between. Germline V lookup: CDR1 GTSNPN, CDR2 SVGIG (reference sequence). This CDR3 region has 15 residues. DNA of the CDR3: TGTGCCTGGAGTGTAGGGGGTTTGGACACCGGGGAGCTGTTTTTT. It encodes CAWSVGGLDTGELFF. Based on the CDR3 plus reference TRBV30 and TRBJ2-2, the full variable domain is SQTIHQWPATLVQPVGSPLSLECTVEGTSNPNLYWYRQAAGRGLQLLFYSVGIGQISSEVPQNLSASRPQDRQFILSSKKLLLSDSGFYLCAWSVGGLDTGELFFGEGSRLTVL.

The rearrangement uses TRBV6-1 and TRBJ2-7, with a weak D call TRBD1 (6 bases). Germline V CDR1 and CDR2: MNHNS, SASEGT. Trimming took 4 bases from V and 6 from J, leaving 13 bases between them. This CDR3 is built from 13 residues. CDR3 sequence reads: CASSASQGFEQYF. CDR3 nucleotide sequence: TGTGCCAGCAGTGCGTCGCAGGGGTTCGAGCAGTACTTC.

J is TRBJ1-2 and V is TRBV4-1; D call uncertain. The CDR3 length is 16 residues. V was shortened by 0 bases and J by 4 bases, with 15 bases between the two germline ends. Germline V gene sequence: CDR1 MGHRA, CDR2 YSYEKL. CDR3: CASSQDTDGPLYGYTF. CDR3 bases: TGCGCCAGCAGCCAAGATACGGATGGGCCCCTCTATGGCTACACCTTC.

The chain is built from TRBV6-5 and TRBJ2-1; D ambiguous. Per germline, CDR1 MNHEY and CDR2 SVGAGI. V was pared by 0 bases and J by 2 bases, with 11 bases between. The CDR3 is made up of 16 amino acids. The CDR3 reads CASSYSYATPYNEQFF. In nucleotides, the CDR3 is TGTGCCAGCAGTTACTCGTACGCCACCCCCTACAATGAGCAGTTCTTC.

This sequence joins TRBV9 and TRBJ1-2, with 9 bases fitting TRBD1. This CDR3 region has 17 residues. The J segment lost 0 bases and the V segment lost 3 bases, leaving 9 bases of the junction unmatched. CDR1 is SGDLS and CDR2 is YYNGEE in the germline V gene. DNA of the CDR3: TGTGCCAGCAGCGCCTCAAACAGGGGGCGGACTAACTATGGCTACACCTTC. Translated, it gives CASSASNRGRTNYGYTF.

V is TRBV19 and J is TRBJ1-1, with D unclear. This CDR3 spans 13 amino acids. The V end lost 9 bases, the J end lost 0 bases, and 11 bases lay between the germline ends. Germline V gene sequence: CDR1 LNHDA, CDR2 SQIVND (reference sequence). The CDR3 region has the DNA TGTGCCAGCGGGCGGCGATTGAACACTGAAGCTTTCTTT. This gives the protein CASGRRLNTEAFF.

The chain uses TRBV5-1 and TRBJ2-1; 11 bases agree with TRBD1. The CDR3 is 15 amino acids. CDR1 and CDR2 (germline): SGHRS, YFSETQ. The V segment lost 7 bases and the J segment 4 bases; nucleotides outside the gene matches: 7. The CDR3 sequence is CASSSGQGAYNEQFF. The CDR3 DNA reads as TGCGCCAGCTCATCCGGACAGGGGGCATACAATGAGCAGTTCTTC.

The V call is TRBV2, the J call TRBJ1-4, with 7 bases fitting TRBD1. Germline values: CDR1 SNHLY, CDR2 FYNNEI. V gave up 6 bases and J gave up 8 bases; unmatched junction bases: 9. The CDR3 extends over 14 amino acids. CDR3 loop: CASRLLRDREKLFF. CDR3 in DNA: TGTGCCAGCAGACTGCTCCGGGACAGAGAAAAACTGTTTTTT.

The chain joins TRBV2 to TRBJ2-3; TRBD2 matches at 15 bases. Per the germline V gene, CDR1 is SNHLY and CDR2 is FYNNEI. Trimming took 10 bases from V and 6 from J; bases not matched to a gene: 14. CDR3 length equals 17 residues. The CDR3, as DNA: TGTGCCACGCGATTGGGACTAGCGGGGGGCCCGGGGGATACGCAGTATTTT. As protein: CATRLGLAGGPGDTQYF.

This rearrangement joins TRBV4-2 to TRBJ2-1; 8 positions match TRBD1. The J segment lost 9 bases and the V segment lost 4 bases, leaving 14 bases of the junction unmatched. The CDR3 consists of 16 residues. Germline CDR1 and CDR2: LGHNA and YNFKEQ. The chain's CDR3 is CASSLQVTGVKSEQFF. DNA for the CDR3: TGTGCCAGCAGCCTACAAGTGACAGGGGTCAAGTCTGAGCAGTTCTTC.

V gene TRBV7-3 combines with J gene TRBJ2-3, with D perhaps TRBD2 (5 bases). Germline V gene lookup returns CDR1 SGHTA and CDR2 FQGTGA. Trimming removed 5 bases at V and 1 base at J, with 13 bases between. CDR3 length equals 15 residues. The DNA for the CDR3 is TGTGCCAGCAGCCCAGACGCCGGGGGCACAGATACGCAGTATTTT. The encoded protein is CASSPDAGGTDTQYF.

The table lists this clone with a count of one. This chain uses TRBV7-2 with TRBJ1-6; D gene uncertain. V gave up 3 bases and J gave up 6 bases, with 9 bases separating them. The CDR3 runs to 14 residues. CDR1 is SGHTA, CDR2 FQGNSA, per germline. CDR3 in DNA: TGTGCCAGCAGCTTTTCCGACGCTAATTCACCCCTCCACTTT. Translation gives CASSFSDANSPLHF.

The chain recombines TRBV6-1 with TRBJ2-7, with D tentatively TRBD2 (5 bases). CDR1 MNHNS and CDR2 SASEGT come from the germline V gene. V was trimmed by 3 bases and J by 0 bases, leaving 9 bases between them. The CDR3 runs to 14 residues. The CDR3 is CASSERESSYEQYF. The CDR3, as DNA: TGTGCCAGCAGTGAGAGGGAAAGCTCCTACGAGCAGTACTTC.

The chain uses TRBV6-4 and TRBJ2-1; 13 bases agree with TRBD2. V lost 5 bases, J lost 9 bases, and 10 bases stayed unmatched. Germline CDR1 MRHNA, CDR2 SNTAGT. The CDR3 spans 16 residues. In DNA form, the CDR3 reads TGTGCCAGCAGTCCACAACTAGCGGGGGGGCCGGGTGAGCAGTTCTTC. Translated, it gives CASSPQLAGGPGEQFF.

This sequence joins TRBV10-3 and TRBJ2-1, with TRBD1 identical over 10 bases. V shed 6 bases, J shed 4 bases, and the junction held 3 bases outside the gene matches. This CDR3 comprises 14 residues. CDR1 and CDR2 (germline): ENHRY, SYGVKD. The CDR3 is CAISAGQGYNEQFF. The DNA of the CDR3 is TGTGCCATCAGCGCGGGACAGGGGTACAATGAGCAGTTCTTC.

This clone was observed a few times. The chain has TRBV5-4 and TRBJ2-1; D unresolved. Deletions cut 1 base from V and 7 bases from J, with 9 bases between. From germline, CDR1 is SGHNT and CDR2 YYREEE (reference sequence). This CDR3 is built from 13 residues. In DNA, the CDR3 is TGTGCCAGCAGCTTGCCGGATAGAAATGAGCAGTTCTTC. Amino acids: CASSLPDRNEQFF.

The chain couples TRBV7-8 to TRBJ2-4; 9 positions agree with TRBD1. This CDR3 has 21 amino acids. Per the germline V gene, CDR1 is SGHVS and CDR2 is FQNEAQ. V lost 2 bases, J lost 0 bases, and 17 bases stayed unmatched. In DNA form, the CDR3 reads TGTGCCAGCAGCTTAAAGGGACAGGGTAAAAGTGAAGGGGTAGCCAAAAACATTCAGTACTTC. Residues: CASSLKGQGKSEGVAKNIQYF.

This clone was seen ten or more times. The chain has TRBV7-9 and TRBJ1-1; tentatively, D is TRBD1 (6 bases). V was clipped by 8 bases and J by 0 bases, with 10 bases between them. This CDR3 region has 13 residues. Germline lookup yields CDR1 SEHNR and CDR2 FQNEAQ (reference sequence). CDR3 region: CASDGQLNTEAFF. CDR3 bases: TGTGCCAGCGACGGACAGTTGAACACTGAAGCTTTCTTT.